The source of this TCR beta chain is a study of blood T cell repertoires in COVID-19. Study in general: From T cells, B-cell-depleted T cells, or PBMCs came the material, which was cDNA or gDNA.

In terms of age and location, participants ranged from roughly 18 to 100 years and lived in around 22 US areas. V was pared by 2 bases and J by 4 bases, with 15 bases between. Germline V gene lookup returns CDR1 SGHRS and CDR2 YFSETQ. The CDR3 has 16 amino acids. In the original workflow: It was from reference gene primer amplification that nucleated cell counts were estimated. Sequencing used immunoSEQ multiplex PCR; TCRdb keeps in-frame clones, though not all of them. D and trimming were read from the DNA, whereas the V and J calls and clone size are those reported in that table. The sample shows 350,000 to 400,000 clones, around 89% of them seen only once.

This TCR came from a woman between 18 and 29 years old who had recovered from COVID-19. Sequencing used PBMCs or T cells enriched from blood (not recorded which). V gene TRBV5-1 combines with J gene TRBJ2-2, with a weak D call TRBD2 (5 bases). The CDR3 protein is CASSLKGAGSTGELFF. For the CDR3, the DNA is TGCGCCAGCAGCTTAAAGGGAGCCGGGTCCACCGGGGAGCTGTTTTTT.